The 24 T cell receptor beta chains listed next were all sequenced from one sample in a study of blood T cell repertoires in COVID-19. The protocol was immunoSEQ multiplex PCR, while the TCRdb copy is restricted to in-frame clones and leaves out a portion. Of 90,000 to 100,000 clones listed, roughly 80% were seen once; the top ten hold around 4.5%. Sequencing used peripheral blood. These receptors were obtained from a man between 60 and 75 years old with acute or convalescent COVID-19.

CDR3 residues: CASSHVPINEQFF. For the CDR3, the DNA is TGCGCCAGCAGCCATGTCCCCATCAATGAGCAGTTCTTC. The chain has TRBV4-1 and TRBJ2-1; D unresolved. Trimming removed 3 bases at V and 6 bases at J, with 9 bases between. This CDR3 is built from 13 residues. Germline values: CDR1 MGHRA, CDR2 YSYEKL.

V and J are TRBV12-2 and TRBJ2-7; TRBD2, the D gene given by the table, was not confirmed from the DNA. TRBV12-2 is marked as a pseudogene. CDR3 length equals 19 residues. The DNA of the CDR3 is TGTGCAAGTCGCTTAAGCCTGCGGGAGTTCACCAAGGGGTCCTACGAGCAGTACTTC. This codes for CASRLSLREFTKGSYEQYF.

CDR3 DNA: TGTGCCAGCAGTTACTCGCGGCTAGCGGGGAGCAATGAGCAGTTCTTC. Translating it yields CASSYSRLAGSNEQFF. This sequence joins TRBV6-5 and TRBJ2-1, with 9 bases aligning to TRBD2. The ends lost 0 bases at V and 6 bases at J; junction bases unmatched: 6. Germline loops: CDR1 MNHEY, CDR2 SVGAGI. The CDR3 consists of 16 residues.

This chain links TRBV9 with TRBJ1-4; D is uncertain. Germline V gene lookup returns CDR1 SGDLS and CDR2 YYNGEE. V was shortened by 4 bases and J by 6 bases, with 16 bases between the two germline ends. CDR3 length: 15 residues. CDR3 sequence reads: CASSPVFGRDEKLFF. CDR3 in DNA: TGTGCCAGCAGCCCAGTATTTGGGCGGGATGAAAAACTGTTTTTT.

CDR3 bases: TGTGCCAGCAGCACTAGCGGGAGGGATGGGGAGACCCAGTACTTC. Encoded protein: CASSTSGRDGETQYF. J is TRBJ2-5 and V is TRBV9; 13 positions agree with TRBD2. The length of the CDR3 is 15 residues. Trimming cost V 4 bases and J 5 bases; bases outside gene matches: 5. Per germline, CDR1 SGDLS and CDR2 YYNGEE.

This chain uses TRBV7-2 with TRBJ2-7; D is possibly TRBD2 (5 bases). The CDR3 sequence is 14 residues long. The germline V gene encodes CDR1 SGHTA and CDR2 FQGNSA. The ends were cut back, 3 bases at V and 0 bases at J, with 9 bases in the middle. The CDR3 sequence: CASSFVGSSYEQYF. CDR3 sequence (DNA): TGTGCCAGCAGCTTTGTAGGGAGCTCCTACGAGCAGTACTTC.

This clone was observed a single time. This sequence joins TRBV14 and TRBJ2-7; TRBD2 agrees at 9 bases. The CDR3 contains 15 residues. After removal of 6 bases from V and 2 bases from J, the junction contained 8 bases not matched to a gene. Germline loops: CDR1 SGHDN, CDR2 FVKESK. The CDR3 DNA is TGTGCCAGCAGACTGCGGGGGGGCAAACCCTACGAGCAGTACTTC. This sequence encodes CASRLRGGKPYEQYF.

The sample holds many counts of this clone. The chain carries TRBV7-2 and TRBJ2-6; D is perhaps TRBD1 (5 bases). CDR1 and CDR2 from the germline V gene are SGHTA and FQGNSA. V gave up 2 bases and J gave up 3 bases, with 14 bases separating them. The CDR3 has 17 residues. CDR3 nucleotides: TGTGCCAGCAGCTTATGGCAGGGCGCGAGTGGGGCCAACGTCCTGACTTTC. Protein sequence: CASSLWQGASGANVLTF.

The CDR3 DNA is TGTGCCAGCAGTACCCACAGGGCTGGCTACACCTTC. Protein: CASSTHRAGYTF. The gene calls are TRBV5-6 and TRBJ1-2; a possible D gene is TRBD1 (6 bases). From germline, CDR1 is SGHDT and CDR2 YYEEEE. V lost 5 bases and J lost 7, with 12 bases in between. The CDR3 length is 12 residues.

V is TRBV10-2 and J is TRBJ1-5; maybe TRBD1 (5 bases). The CDR3 is 17 residues long. V gave up 10 bases and J gave up 9 bases, with 31 bases separating them. Looked up from germline, CDR1 is WSHSY and CDR2 is SAAADI. The DNA for the CDR3 is TGCGCCACACGGGGGTCTTTAGGAGGCGAGGAATCAGGGCCCCAGCATTTT. Translation: CATRGSLGGEESGPQHF.

V usage is TRBV6-5 and J usage is TRBJ1-1; D ambiguous. V was trimmed by 10 bases and J by 4 bases, leaving 13 bases between them. Germline assignment: CDR1 MNHEY and CDR2 SVGAGI. CDR3 length: 12 residues. CDR3 residues: CATTRGGTEAFF. CDR3 DNA sequence: TGTGCCACCACGCGGGGAGGCACTGAAGCTTTCTTT.

V usage is TRBV7-2 and J usage is TRBJ2-5; 9 bases fit TRBD2. Trimming at V came to 5 bases and at J to 2 bases, leaving 9 bases not matched to a gene. The length of the CDR3 is 16 residues. Germline CDR1 is SGHTA and CDR2 is FQGNSA. CDR3 nucleotide sequence: TGTGCCAGCAGCATACATAGCGGGGGTGGGCAAGAGACCCAGTACTTC. Translation gives CASSIHSGGGQETQYF. The full variable domain, with the rest looked up from reference TRBV7-2 and TRBJ2-5, is GAGVSQSPSNKVTEKGKDVELRCDPISGHTALYWYRQSLGQGLEFLIYFQGNSAPDKSGLPSDRFSAERTGGSVSTLTIQRTQQEDSAVYLCASSIHSGGGQETQYFGPGTRLLVL.

This sequence joins TRBV9 and TRBJ2-1; TRBD2 aligns across 10 bases. V trimming: 0 bases; J trimming: 8 bases; junction bases outside the gene matches: 5. This CDR3 is 15 amino acids long. Germline assignment: CDR1 SGDLS and CDR2 YYNGEE. CDR3 region: CASSVVSGREYEQFF. DNA for the CDR3: TGTGCCAGCAGCGTAGTAAGCGGGAGGGAGTATGAGCAGTTCTTC.

This clone was found once. The V and J genes are TRBV27 and TRBJ2-7, with 9 bases matching TRBD2. The length of the CDR3 is 16 residues. Germline CDR1 is MNHEY and CDR2 is SMNVEV (reference sequence). Unmatched junction bases numbered 14, after V lost 5 bases and J lost 6 bases. The DNA of the CDR3 is TGTGCCAGCAGTCTTAGCGGGAGTCTATTCAAAGGCGAGCAGTACTTC. Amino acids: CASSLSGSLFKGEQYF.

This clone occurred once. Sequence at one end of the junction differs from germline and may be a read error. The rearrangement links TRBV7-7 to TRBJ2-7; 8 positions match TRBD2. The CDR3 totals 15 residues. CDR1 is SSHAT, CDR2 FNYEAQ, per germline (reference sequence). Written as DNA, the CDR3 is TGTGCTAGCAGCTTAGGGTCGGGGGGGTCCTACGAGCAGTACTTC. Its protein product is CASSLGSGGSYEQYF.

V and J are TRBV24-1 and TRBJ2-2; TRBD1 aligns across 9 bases. The CDR3 contains 17 residues. Germline V gives CDR1 KGHDR, CDR2 SFDVKD. J lost 3 bases, V lost 4 bases, and 8 bases had no gene match. CDR3 bases: TGTGCCACCAGTGACCTAACAGGGGGCGTCGACACCGGGGAGCTGTTTTTT. Translated: CATSDLTGGVDTGELFF.

A remark on this clone: The junction shows a germline mismatch at one end, possibly a read error. V and J are TRBV3-1 (or the pseudogene TRBV3-2) and TRBJ1-5, with D hard to call. Germline CDR1 reads LGHDT; CDR2 reads YNNKEL (reference sequence). This CDR3 is 15 amino acids long. In DNA form, the CDR3 reads TGTGCCAGCAGCCACGGGTGGGGTAGCGATCAGCCCCAGCATTTT. Its protein product is CASSHGWGSDQPQHF.

This clone has a single count. The chain employs TRBV28 and TRBJ2-3, with D maybe TRBD2 (6 bases). Trimming left V 2 bases short and J 3 bases short, with 6 bases between. Germline CDR1 is MDHEN and CDR2 is SYDVKM. This CDR3 spans 13 amino acids. The chain's CDR3 is CASSLAGTDTQYF. The CDR3 DNA sequence: TGTGCCAGCAGTTTAGCGGGAACAGATACGCAGTATTTT.

CDR3 region: CASSSGYSGNTIYF. CDR3 DNA sequence: TGTGCCAGCAGCTCAGGGTACTCTGGAAACACCATATATTTT. The V call is TRBV5-5, the J call TRBJ1-3; TRBD1 is a possible D gene (5 bases). The germline V and J ends were trimmed by 3 bases and 0 bases, with 7 bases remaining between them. The CDR3 is 14 amino acids. CDR1 is SGHKS and CDR2 is YYEKEE in the germline V gene (reference sequence).

The chain couples TRBV27 to TRBJ2-6; D remains ambiguous. The CDR3 contains 16 residues. Looked up from germline, CDR1 is MNHEY and CDR2 is SMNVEV (reference sequence). V shed 0 bases and J shed 0 bases, with 6 bases lying between them. Here the CDR3 reads CASSLSLNSGANVLTF. CDR3 sequence (DNA): TGTGCCAGCAGTTTATCCCTAAACTCTGGGGCCAACGTCCTGACTTTC.

The chain links TRBV5-5 to TRBJ2-2; D uncertain. CDR3 size: 16 residues. Per germline, CDR1 SGHKS and CDR2 YYEKEE (reference sequence). V was trimmed by 0 bases and J by 0 bases, leaving 9 bases between them. The CDR3 region is CASSLGPSANTGELFF. In DNA form, the CDR3 reads TGTGCCAGCAGCTTGGGGCCGAGCGCGAACACCGGGGAGCTGTTTTTT.

The V and J genes are TRBV9 and TRBJ1-2; D is possibly TRBD1 (5 bases). The CDR3 extends over 17 amino acids. Germline CDR1 reads SGDLS; CDR2 reads YYNGEE. V was pared by 3 bases and J by 6 bases, with 24 bases between. The DNA of the CDR3 is TGTGCCAGCAGCGCAACGGGTCGGAATTGGGGCCTCCATGGCTACACCTTC. The encoded protein is CASSATGRNWGLHGYTF.

This clone was counted a single time. The chain has TRBV3-1 (or the pseudogene TRBV3-2) and TRBJ1-1; 10 nucleotides line up with TRBD1. The CDR3 contains 14 residues. The germline CDR1 and CDR2 sequences are LGHDT and YNNKEL (reference sequence). Losses at the gene ends were 5 bases for V and 1 base for J; bases not matched to a gene: 1. CDR3 nucleotide sequence: TGTGCCAGCAGCGGACAGGGGGGGAACACTGAAGCTTTCTTT. Translation gives CASSGQGGNTEAFF.

As concerns this clone: Other DNA sequences within the sample encode an identical CDR3. CDR3 protein: CASSLGGQGSYEQYF. Written as DNA, the CDR3 is TGTGCCAGCAGCTTAGGCGGACAGGGTTCCTACGAGCAGTACTTC. This sequence joins TRBV7-2 and TRBJ2-7; 8 nucleotides line up with TRBD1. Unmatched junction bases numbered 3, after V lost 1 base and J lost 1 base. CDR3 size: 15 residues. Germline values: CDR1 SGHTA, CDR2 FQGNSA.